These 31 T cell receptor beta chains originate from one sample sequenced in a study of read filtering for tumor transcriptome and immune sequencing. Molecular barcoded adaptors covering alpha/delta and beta/gamma chains were used on approximately 400 ng RNA. TCRdb redid the calling of the reads with MiXCR, one entry per CDR3 protein. The sample includes tens of thousands of distinct CDR3 sequences, 20% to 25% of them seen just once. Sequencing was performed on a population of CD138-negative cells sorted from bone marrow. These receptor sequences come from a donor aged 40 or over with multiple myeloma.

This clonotype came up many times. The gene calls are TRBV28 and TRBJ2-4, with 10 positions matching TRBD1. Germline V CDR1 and CDR2: MDHEN, SYDVKM. CDR3 length: 16 amino acids. The V gene end was trimmed by 5 bases and the J gene end by 4 bases; junction bases not matched to a gene: 8. CDR3 sequence reads: CASSLEGTGAKNIQYF. The CDR3 coding sequence is TGTGCCAGCAGTCTCGAAGGGACAGGGGCTAAAAACATTCAGTACTTC.

This clonotype was picked up many times. This rearrangement joins TRBV6-5 to TRBJ2-7; D gene unclear. Trimming removed 6 bases at V and 3 bases at J, with 15 bases between. CDR1 is MNHEY and CDR2 is SVGAGI in the germline V gene. This CDR3 spans 14 amino acids. The CDR3 sequence is CASRGRAASYEQYF. The DNA for the CDR3 is TGTGCCAGCAGGGGCCGGGCCGCAAGCTACGAGCAGTACTTC.

To note about this clonotype: This may arise from a read error, as a much more abundant clone is one base away. The chain couples TRBV6-2 or TRBV6-3 to TRBJ1-1, with 7 bases identical to TRBD1. The CDR3 runs 15 residues. Germline V gives CDR1 MNHEY, CDR2 SVGEGT. The CDR3 loop is CASTGRGQENSEALF. In DNA form, the CDR3 reads TGTGCCAGCACAGGGAGGGGGCAGGAGAACTCTGAAGCTCTCTTT.

Concerning this clonotype itself: A single base separates this from a much larger clone, so it may be a read error. The final CDR3 position lacks the conserved phenylalanine or tryptophan, pointing to a likely read error. The DNA is omitted, as the CDR3 cannot be located on it reliably, and the CDR3 follows TCRdb's listing. V and J are TRBV7-2 and TRBJ1-1; the DNA was not compared with TRBD1, the D call given in the table. Germline V CDR1 and CDR2: SGHTA, FQGNSA. 16 amino acids form the CDR3, both terminal residues included. CDR3 loop: CASSLPYGTANTEASC.

Worth noting for this clonotype: This may arise from a read error, as a much more abundant clone is one base away. The chain is built from TRBV5-1 and TRBJ2-7; 11 bases map to TRBD1. Germline CDR1 and CDR2: SGHRS and YFSETQ. This CDR3 has 14 amino acids. In nucleotides, the CDR3 is TGCGCCAGCAGATTTGGGGACAGGGGGGCCGAGCAGCACTTC. Amino acids: CASRFGDRGAEQHF.

The table lists this clonotype with a count of one. In DNA form, the CDR3 reads TGTGCCAGTAGTCTCCCTTCGGGGGGCGCGGGCGCCGGGGAGCTGTTTTTT. Its translation: CASSLPSGGAGAGELFF. The chain couples TRBV19 to TRBJ2-2; TRBD2 might be the D (7 bases). Germline assignment: CDR1 LNHDA and CDR2 SQIVND (reference sequence). This CDR3 is 17 amino acids long. V was clipped by 5 bases and J by 6 bases, with 22 bases between them. Full variable domain (remainder filled in from reference TRBV19 and TRBJ2-2): DGGITQSPKYLFRKEGQNVTLSCEQNLNHDAMYWYRQDPGQGLRLIYYSQIVNDFQKGDIAEGYSVSREKKESFPLTVTSAQKNPTAFYLCASSLPSGGAGAGELFFGEGSRLTVL.

The CDR3 coding sequence is TGTGCCAGCCTCAAGGGGGGGCCTTTTTCTCGTTACACCGGGGAGCTGTTTTTT. This translates into CASLKGGPFSRYTGELFF. This chain joins TRBV11-3 and TRBJ2-2, with D maybe TRBD2 (7 bases). The CDR3 is 18 amino acids. CDR1 and CDR2 from the germline V gene are SGHNT and YENEEA. V was pared by 8 bases and J by 3 bases, with 25 bases between.

This clonotype was recorded many times. The CDR3, as DNA: TGTGCCAGCAGCCCCAACGGCCAGGGTGTCGGGGAGCTGTTTTTT. It encodes CASSPNGQGVGELFF. The chain is built from TRBV7-3 and TRBJ2-2; a weak D match, TRBD1 (5 bases). Germline loops: CDR1 SGHTA, CDR2 FQGTGA. V lost 5 bases to trimming and J lost 7 bases, with 17 bases between them. The CDR3 is made up of 15 amino acids.

V and J are TRBV5-6 and TRBJ1-1, with no clear D. This CDR3 is built from 14 residues. Germline V gives CDR1 SGHDT, CDR2 YYEEEE. V lost 4 bases and J 0 bases, leaving 10 bases between the germline ends. CDR3: CASSPGRLNTEAFF. As DNA, the CDR3 is TGTGCCAGCAGCCCAGGACGGTTGAACACTGAAGCTTTCTTT.

This clonotype came up many times. The chain links TRBV23-1 to TRBJ2-5; no clear D gene. TRBV23-1 belongs to the ORF category, with a function that is uncertain. V lost 0 bases and J lost 5, with 16 bases in between. This CDR3 is built from 16 residues. CDR3 nucleotides: TGCGCCAGCAGTCAATCGTCGGGCGCGTCCCGGGAGACCCAGTACTTC. Its translation is CASSQSSGASRETQYF.

This clonotype was counted many times. The rearrangement links TRBV10-3 to TRBJ2-1, with D hard to call. V lost 3 bases to trimming and J lost 6 bases, with 6 bases between them. Germline V gene data show CDR1 as ENHRY and CDR2 as SYGVKD. The CDR3 runs 12 residues. CDR3 coding DNA: TGTGCCATCAGTGATAACCCCAATGAGCAGTTCTTC. Its protein product is CAISDNPNEQFF.

This clonotype was seen at least ten times. This rearrangement joins TRBV3-1 to TRBJ1-1; tentatively, D is TRBD1 (6 bases). The germline V and J ends were trimmed by 3 bases and 3 bases, with 23 bases remaining between them. The germline CDR1 and CDR2 sequences are LGHDT and YNNKEL (reference sequence). The CDR3 length is 18 residues. The CDR3 is CASSQVAGGRFSDTEAFF. In DNA form, the CDR3 reads TGTGCCAGCAGCCAGGTTGCCGGGGGGCGTTTTTCGGACACTGAAGCTTTCTTT.

The table lists this clonotype with many counts. This rearrangement joins TRBV9 to TRBJ1-5; 7 bases line up with TRBD1. The CDR3 spans 15 residues. CDR1 and CDR2 from the germline V gene are SGDLS and YYNGEE. V dropped 3 bases and J dropped 3; count of bases not matched to a gene: 6. This chain's CDR3 is CASSAGGQHNQPQHF. The CDR3 nucleotides read TGTGCCAGCAGCGCAGGGGGACAGCACAATCAGCCCCAGCATTTT. The full variable domain, in which reference TRBV9 and TRBJ1-5 provide the parts outside the CDR3, is DSGVTQTPKHLITATGQRVTLRCSPRSGDLSVYWYQQSLDQGLQFLIQYYNGEERAKGNILERFSAQQFPDLHSELNLSSLELGDSALYFCASSAGGQHNQPQHFGDGTRLSIL.

This clonotype was detected ten times or more. This chain links TRBV7-2 with TRBJ2-3; possibly TRBD1 for D (5 bases). V lost 1 base and J 3 bases, leaving 14 bases between the germline ends. Germline V gene data show CDR1 as SGHTA and CDR2 as FQGNSA. The CDR3 extends over 16 amino acids. The CDR3 reads CASSLGPWTRTDTQYF. CDR3 coding DNA: TGTGCCAGCAGCTTAGGTCCGTGGACAAGAACAGATACGCAGTATTTT. Complete variable domain (other parts from reference TRBV7-2 and TRBJ2-3): GAGVSQSPSNKVTEKGKDVELRCDPISGHTALYWYRQSLGQGLEFLIYFQGNSAPDKSGLPSDRFSAERTGGSVSTLTIQRTQQEDSAVYLCASSLGPWTRTDTQYFGPGTRLTVL.

The J gene is TRBJ2-1, the V gene TRBV25-1; D gene uncertain. The CDR3 runs to 11 residues. Trimming cost V 8 bases and J 7 bases, with 9 bases left between them. Germline V gene data show CDR1 as MGHDK and CDR2 as SYGVNS. The CDR3 nucleotides are TGTGCCAGCGTTTCTCAGAATGAGCAGTTCTTC. It codes for CASVSQNEQFF.

On this clonotype: This may stem from a read error, because a much larger clone lies one nucleotide away. This CDR3 fails to terminate in the conserved phenylalanine or tryptophan, so it likely reflects a read error. The J gene is TRBJ2-5, the V gene TRBV7-2; possible D gene TRBD1, 5 bases. Trimming pared 1 base from V and 6 bases from J, leaving 9 bases between. CDR1 and CDR2 (germline): SGHTA, FQGNSA. This CDR3 region has 13 residues. CDR3 DNA sequence: TGTGCCAGCAGCTTAGACAGGTTGCAGACCCAGTACTCC. This translates into CASSLDRLQTQYS.

This clonotype turned up a few times. The chain links TRBV10-3 to TRBJ2-5; 8 bases map to TRBD1. CDR1 is ENHRY, CDR2 SYGVKD, per germline. The length of the CDR3 is 14 residues. J gave up 4 bases and V 4 bases, and 5 bases lay outside the gene matches. This CDR3 is CAISGETGVETQYF. CDR3 nucleotides: TGTGCCATCAGTGGTGAGACAGGGGTAGAGACCCAGTACTTC.

This clonotype came up many times. V usage is TRBV2 and J usage is TRBJ1-5; no clear D. Trimming cost V 6 bases and J 3 bases, with 12 bases left between them. The CDR3 extends over 14 amino acids. Germline values: CDR1 SNHLY, CDR2 FYNNEI. DNA of the CDR3: TGTGCCAGCAGCCTCGAGGTCCTCAATCAGCCCCAGCATTTT. Its protein is CASSLEVLNQPQHF.

At least ten counts were recorded for this clonotype. The gene calls are TRBV6-2 or TRBV6-3 and TRBJ2-1; D is ambiguous. CDR1 MNHEY and CDR2 SVGEGT come from the germline V gene. The CDR3 has 11 amino acids. Trimming took off 2 bases at V and 12 bases at J, with 8 bases between the two ends. The CDR3 spells CASSYQFAQFF. The CDR3 nucleotides are TGTGCCAGCAGTTACCAGTTTGCGCAGTTCTTC.

This clonotype has ten or more counts. The rearrangement joins TRBV4-1 to TRBJ2-1; unclear D gene. Germline lookup yields CDR1 MGHRA and CDR2 YSYEKL. The CDR3 sequence is 19 residues long. V was cut by 0 bases and J by 0 bases, with 18 bases left in between. The CDR3 is CASSQEPSSGVSSYNEQFF. DNA of the CDR3: TGCGCCAGCAGCCAAGAACCCTCGTCGGGCGTAAGCTCCTACAATGAGCAGTTCTTC.

This clonotype was picked up many times. The rearrangement uses TRBV20-1 and TRBJ2-1; no firm D call. Germline V gene data show CDR1 as DFQATT and CDR2 as SNEGSKA (reference sequence). The CDR3 is 13 residues long. Trimming removed 6 bases at V and 4 bases at J, with 13 bases between. The CDR3 DNA follows: TGCAGTGCCCTCACGGCGGATTACAATGAGCAGTTCTTC. This gives the protein CSALTADYNEQFF.

Ten or more counts support this clonotype. The chain combines TRBV28 with TRBJ2-7; D gene uncertain. Looked up from germline, CDR1 is MDHEN and CDR2 is SYDVKM. The CDR3 covers 13 residues. Trimming took 6 bases from V and 0 from J, leaving 9 bases between them. CDR3 region: CASSRWGSYEQYF. CDR3 in DNA: TGTGCCAGCAGCCGATGGGGCTCCTACGAGCAGTACTTC.

This clonotype was seen repeatedly, ten times or more. The chain carries TRBV5-1 and TRBJ1-1; 7 bases are shared with TRBD1. The CDR3 extends over 15 amino acids. Germline V gene lookup returns CDR1 SGHRS and CDR2 YFSETQ. After removal of 0 bases from V and 5 bases from J, the junction contained 7 bases not matched to a gene. The DNA for the CDR3 is TGCGCCAGCAGCTTGGACGGCAGGGGGTTTACTGAAGCTTTCTTT. Its protein product is CASSLDGRGFTEAFF.

Regarding this clonotype: A clone one base away is much larger, so this may be a read error. The gene calls are TRBV7-9 and TRBJ2-3; D is unresolved. Germline values: CDR1 SEHNR, CDR2 FQNEAQ (reference sequence). Trimming stripped 5 bases from V and 10 bases from J, with 22 bases between. The CDR3 sequence is 15 residues long. The CDR3 sequence: CASSVTSARVDAQYF. Written as DNA, the CDR3 is TGTGCCAGCAGCGTTACCAGTGCTAGGGTGGATGCGCAGTATTTT.

This clonotype was seen ten or more times. J is TRBJ1-1 and V is TRBV12-5; D might be TRBD1 (6 bases). From germline, CDR1 is LGHNT and CDR2 FRNRAP. The CDR3 extends over 13 amino acids. Trimming stripped 7 bases from V and 4 bases from J, with 13 bases between. The CDR3, as DNA: TGTGCTAGTGCTCCCACAGGGTCCACTGAAGCTTTCTTT. Translated: CASAPTGSTEAFF. The whole variable domain, remainder taken from reference TRBV12-5 and TRBJ1-1, is DARVTQTPRHKVTEMGQEVTMRCQPILGHNTVFWYRQTMMQGLELLAYFRNRAPLDDSGMPKDRFSAEMPDATLATLKIQPSEPRDSAVYFCASAPTGSTEAFFGQGTRLTVV.

This clonotype was counted many times. The CDR3 loop is CASSGGDNTGELFF. CDR3 bases: TGCGCCAGCAGCGGAGGGGATAACACCGGGGAGCTGTTTTTT. The J gene is TRBJ2-2, the V gene TRBV5-1, with D possibly matching TRBD2 (6 bases). The CDR3 has 14 amino acids. V lost 4 bases and J lost 2, with 9 bases in between. Germline V gives CDR1 SGHRS, CDR2 YFSETQ.

This clonotype counts as medium-sized (0.01 to 0.1%). The DNA for the CDR3 is TGTGCCAGCAGCTTAACGGGACACTTTGAGGATGAGCAGTTCTTC. This encodes CASSLTGHFEDEQFF. The gene calls are TRBV7-2 and TRBJ2-1; perhaps TRBD1 as D (6 bases). The ends were cut back, 2 bases at V and 8 bases at J, with 16 bases in the middle. This CDR3 is 15 amino acids long. The germline V gene has CDR1 SGHTA and CDR2 FQGNSA. Variable domain in full (rest from reference TRBV7-2 and TRBJ2-1): GAGVSQSPSNKVTEKGKDVELRCDPISGHTALYWYRQSLGQGLEFLIYFQGNSAPDKSGLPSDRFSAERTGGSVSTLTIQRTQQEDSAVYLCASSLTGHFEDEQFFGPGTRLTVL.

As to this clonotype: A clone one base away is much larger, so this may be a read error. This chain joins TRBV6-6 and TRBJ2-5; D not resolved. Germline CDR1 reads MNHNY; CDR2 reads SVGAGI (reference sequence). The CDR3 loop spans 12 amino acids. The CDR3 reads CDSSYKAETQYF. The CDR3 region has the DNA TGTGACAGCAGTTATAAGGCTGAGACCCAGTACTTC.

CDR3 region: CASRLERDPYNEQFF. CDR3 nucleotide sequence: TGTGCCAGTAGACTAGAGCGGGACCCCTACAATGAGCAGTTCTTC. The chain uses TRBV12-3 or TRBV12-4 and TRBJ2-1; 7 bases agree with TRBD2. The CDR3 has 15 amino acids. Germline trimming cut 9 bases from V and 2 bases from J; bases unmatched to any gene: 10.

This clonotype was seen many times. The chain carries TRBV5-1 and TRBJ1-4, with 7 positions matching TRBD1. The V segment lost 4 bases and the J segment 8 bases; nucleotides outside the gene matches: 8. CDR1 is SGHRS and CDR2 is YFSETQ in the germline V gene. This CDR3 region has 14 residues. As DNA, the CDR3 is TGCGCCAGCAGCGCCCGGGACAGACGGGAAAAACTGTTTTTT. Its translation is CASSARDRREKLFF. The whole variable domain, remainder taken from reference TRBV5-1 and TRBJ1-4, is KAGVTQTPRYLIKTRGQQVTLSCSPISGHRSVSWYQQTPGQGLQFLFEYFSETQRNKGNFPGRFSGRQFSNSRSEMNVSTLELGDSALYLCASSARDRREKLFFGSGTQLSVL.

This clonotype was picked up many times. The V and J genes are TRBV7-9 and TRBJ2-5, with TRBD2 matching 8 bases. J lost 5 bases, V lost 1 base, and 0 bases had no gene match. This CDR3 is 13 amino acids long. The germline V gene encodes CDR1 SEHNR and CDR2 FQNEAQ (reference sequence). CDR3 in amino acids: CASSLGLAETQYF. The CDR3 DNA sequence: TGTGCCAGCAGCTTAGGACTAGCGGAGACCCAGTACTTC.